This record covers a single T cell receptor beta chain. Its antigen remains unknown. This entry comes from a study of OX40 agonist ivuxolimab in advanced cancers. CDR3 length: 15 amino acids. The germline V gene encodes CDR1 SGHRS and CDR2 YFSETQ. V was shortened by 4 bases and J by 0 bases, with 13 bases between the two germline ends. Findings of the study overall: Low normalized clonal expansion also occurred in some nonresponding patients.

Repertoires were generated with immunoSEQ multiplex PCR, while TCRdb's copy carries only in-frame clones and drops some. The table shows roughly 75,000 clones, with around 87% occurring only once. Specimen: CD4+ or CD8+ T cells sorted from blood, collected in a trial of the OX40 agonist ivuxolimab. This TCR came from an adult with an advanced solid tumor such as melanoma, head and neck, liver or kidney cancer. The chain employs TRBV5-1 and TRBJ1-1, with D possibly TRBD1 on 6 matching bases. The CDR3 DNA reads as TGCGCCAGCAGCAGTGGGACAAGTATGAACACTGAAGCTTTCTTT. It specifies CASSSGTSMNTEAFF.